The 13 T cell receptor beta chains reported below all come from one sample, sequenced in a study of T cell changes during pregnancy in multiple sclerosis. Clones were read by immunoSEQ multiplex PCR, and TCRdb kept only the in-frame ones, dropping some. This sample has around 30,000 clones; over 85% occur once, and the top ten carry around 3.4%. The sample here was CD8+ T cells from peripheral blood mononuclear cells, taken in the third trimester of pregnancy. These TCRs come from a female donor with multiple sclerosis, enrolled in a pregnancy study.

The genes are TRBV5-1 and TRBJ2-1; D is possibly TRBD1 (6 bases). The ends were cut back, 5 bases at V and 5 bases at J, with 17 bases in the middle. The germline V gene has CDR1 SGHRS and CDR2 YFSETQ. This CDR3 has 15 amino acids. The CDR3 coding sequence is TGCGCCAGCAGTATTTTCGAGGGGGACAACAATGAGCAGTTCTTC. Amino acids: CASSIFEGDNNEQFF.

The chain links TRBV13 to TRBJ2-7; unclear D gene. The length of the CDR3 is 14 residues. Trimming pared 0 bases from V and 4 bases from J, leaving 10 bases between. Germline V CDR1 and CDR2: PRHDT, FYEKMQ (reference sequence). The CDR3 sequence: CASSLGSPGYEQYF. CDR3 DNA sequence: TGTGCCAGCAGCTTAGGATCACCAGGATACGAGCAGTACTTC. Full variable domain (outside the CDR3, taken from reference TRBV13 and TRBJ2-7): AAGVIQSPRHLIKEKRETATLKCYPIPRHDTVYWYQQGPGQDPQFLISFYEKMQSDKGSIPDRFSAQQFSDYHSELNMSSLELGDSALYFCASSLGSPGYEQYFGPGTRLTVT.

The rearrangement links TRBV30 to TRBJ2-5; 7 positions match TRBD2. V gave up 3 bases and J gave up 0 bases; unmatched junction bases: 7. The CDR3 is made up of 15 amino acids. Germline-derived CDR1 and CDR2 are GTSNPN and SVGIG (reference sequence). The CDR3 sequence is CAWRPGTTNQETQYF. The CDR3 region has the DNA TGTGCCTGGAGGCCCGGGACTACCAACCAAGAGACCCAGTACTTC.

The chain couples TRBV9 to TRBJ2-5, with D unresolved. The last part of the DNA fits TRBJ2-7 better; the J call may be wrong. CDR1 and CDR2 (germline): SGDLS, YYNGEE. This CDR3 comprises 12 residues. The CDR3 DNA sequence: TGTGCCAGCAGCGCGGGTGGGTACGAGCAGTACTTC. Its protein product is CASSAGGYEQYF.

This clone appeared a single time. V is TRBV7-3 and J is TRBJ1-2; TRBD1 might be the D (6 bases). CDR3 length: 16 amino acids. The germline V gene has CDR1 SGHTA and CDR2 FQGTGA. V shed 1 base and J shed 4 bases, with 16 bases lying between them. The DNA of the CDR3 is TGTGCCAGCAGCTTAAGCAAGGACAGCCTCTCCTATGGCTACACCTTC. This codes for CASSLSKDSLSYGYTF.

This chain's CDR3 is CASSQVVSGGYGYTF. The CDR3 region has the DNA TGCGCCAGCAGCCAAGTAGTCTCCGGCGGGTATGGCTACACCTTC. J is TRBJ1-2 and V is TRBV4-3; D is unclear. Germline loops: CDR1 LGHNA, CDR2 YSLEER. V lost 1 base, J lost 5 bases, and 14 bases lay in between. The CDR3 sequence is 15 residues long.

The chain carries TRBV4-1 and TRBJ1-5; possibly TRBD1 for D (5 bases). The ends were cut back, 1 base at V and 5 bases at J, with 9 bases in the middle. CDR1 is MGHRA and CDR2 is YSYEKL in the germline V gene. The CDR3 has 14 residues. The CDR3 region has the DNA TGCGCCAGCAGCCAAGTACAGGCCGATCAGCCCCAGCATTTT. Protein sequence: CASSQVQADQPQHF.

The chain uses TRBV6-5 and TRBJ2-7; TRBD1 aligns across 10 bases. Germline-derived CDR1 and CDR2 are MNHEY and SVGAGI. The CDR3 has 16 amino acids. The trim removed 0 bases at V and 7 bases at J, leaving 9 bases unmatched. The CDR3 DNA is TGTGCCAGCAGTTACTCCGCGGGACAGGGGATGTGGGAGCAGTACTTC. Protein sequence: CASSYSAGQGMWEQYF.

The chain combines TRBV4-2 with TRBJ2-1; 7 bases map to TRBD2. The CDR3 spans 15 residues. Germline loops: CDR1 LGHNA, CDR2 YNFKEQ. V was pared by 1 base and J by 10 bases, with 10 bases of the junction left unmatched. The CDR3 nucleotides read TGTGCCAGCAGCCAAGGGGGGGGTGGATCTGAGGAGCAGTTCTTC. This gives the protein CASSQGGGGSEEQFF.

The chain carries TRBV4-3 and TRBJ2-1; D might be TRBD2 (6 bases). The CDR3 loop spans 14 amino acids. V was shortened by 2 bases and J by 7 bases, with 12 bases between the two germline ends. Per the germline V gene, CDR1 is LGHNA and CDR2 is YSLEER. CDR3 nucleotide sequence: TGCGCCAGCAGCCAACCGGGGGAACTGAATGAGCAGTTCTTC. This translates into CASSQPGELNEQFF.

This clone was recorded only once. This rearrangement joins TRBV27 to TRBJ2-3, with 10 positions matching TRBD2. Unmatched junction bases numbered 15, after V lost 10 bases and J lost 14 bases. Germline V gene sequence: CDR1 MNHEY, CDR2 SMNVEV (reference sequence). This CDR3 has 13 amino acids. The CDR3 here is CATKGAGGVLGYF. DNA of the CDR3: TGTGCCACCAAGGGAGCGGGGGGGGTATTAGGGTATTTT.

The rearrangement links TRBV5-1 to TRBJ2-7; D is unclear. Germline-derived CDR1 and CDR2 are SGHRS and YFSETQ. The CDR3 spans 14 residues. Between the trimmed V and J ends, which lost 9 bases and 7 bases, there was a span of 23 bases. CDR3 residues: CAIDYMPFFWEQYF. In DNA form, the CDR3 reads TGCGCCATCGATTACATGCCCTTCTTTTGGGAGCAGTACTTC.

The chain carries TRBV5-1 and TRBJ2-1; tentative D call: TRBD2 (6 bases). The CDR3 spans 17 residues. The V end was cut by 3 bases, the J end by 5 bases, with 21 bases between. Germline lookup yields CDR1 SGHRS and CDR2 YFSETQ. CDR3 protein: CASSSNDPPRLDNEQFF. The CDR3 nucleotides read TGCGCCAGCAGCTCGAATGACCCACCGAGACTAGACAATGAGCAGTTCTTC. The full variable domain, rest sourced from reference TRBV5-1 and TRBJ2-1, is KAGVTQTPRYLIKTRGQQVTLSCSPISGHRSVSWYQQTPGQGLQFLFEYFSETQRNKGNFPGRFSGRQFSNSRSEMNVSTLELGDSALYLCASSSNDPPRLDNEQFFGPGTRLTVL.